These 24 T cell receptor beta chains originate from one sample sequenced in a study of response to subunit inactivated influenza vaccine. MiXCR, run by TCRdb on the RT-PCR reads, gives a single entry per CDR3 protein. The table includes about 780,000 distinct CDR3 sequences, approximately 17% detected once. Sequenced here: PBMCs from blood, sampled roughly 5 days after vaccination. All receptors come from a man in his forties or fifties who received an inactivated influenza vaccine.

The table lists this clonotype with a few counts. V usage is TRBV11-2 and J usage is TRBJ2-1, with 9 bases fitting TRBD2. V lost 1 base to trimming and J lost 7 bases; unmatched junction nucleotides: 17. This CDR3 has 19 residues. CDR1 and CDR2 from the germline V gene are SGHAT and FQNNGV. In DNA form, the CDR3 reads TGTGCCAGCAGCTTAGTCGATCGTTCGGGACTAGCTAATCGTAATGAGCAGTTCTTC. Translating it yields CASSLVDRSGLANRNEQFF.

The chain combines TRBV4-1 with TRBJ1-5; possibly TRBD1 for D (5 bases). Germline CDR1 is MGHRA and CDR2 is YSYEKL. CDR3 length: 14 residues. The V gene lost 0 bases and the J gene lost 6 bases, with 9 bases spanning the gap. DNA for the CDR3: TGCGCCAGCAGCCAAGAAGGCAGGGTTCAGCCCCAGCATTTT. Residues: CASSQEGRVQPQHF.

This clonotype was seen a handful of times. The CDR3 DNA reads TGTGCCTGGAGTGTTGTAGGCCAGGGCAGGCTTGAGCAGTTCTTC. Residues: CAWSVVGQGRLEQFF. This sequence joins TRBV30 and TRBJ2-1, with D possibly being TRBD1 (5 bases). With 0 bases removed from V and 9 bases from J, the gap between germline ends came to 18 bases. This CDR3 contains 15 residues. Germline V gene data show CDR1 as GTSNPN and CDR2 as SVGIG (reference sequence).

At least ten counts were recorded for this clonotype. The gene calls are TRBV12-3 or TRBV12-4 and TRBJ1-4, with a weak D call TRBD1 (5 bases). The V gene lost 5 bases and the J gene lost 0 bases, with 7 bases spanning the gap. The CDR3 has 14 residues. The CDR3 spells CASSTTATNEKLFF. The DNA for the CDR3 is TGTGCCAGCAGTACGACAGCAACTAATGAAAAACTGTTTTTT.

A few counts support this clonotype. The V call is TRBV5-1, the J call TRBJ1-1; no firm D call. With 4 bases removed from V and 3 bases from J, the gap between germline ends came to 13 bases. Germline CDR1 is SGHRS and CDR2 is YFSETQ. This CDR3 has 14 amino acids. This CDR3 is CASSPRGLDTEAFF. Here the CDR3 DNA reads TGCGCCAGCAGCCCCCGAGGGTTGGACACTGAAGCTTTCTTT.

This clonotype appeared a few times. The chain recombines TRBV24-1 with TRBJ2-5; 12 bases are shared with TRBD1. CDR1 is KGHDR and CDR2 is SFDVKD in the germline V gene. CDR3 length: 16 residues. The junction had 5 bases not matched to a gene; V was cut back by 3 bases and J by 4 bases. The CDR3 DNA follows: TGTGCCACCAGTGATGGGGGACAGGGGGCTGGAGAGACCCAGTACTTC. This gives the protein CATSDGGQGAGETQYF.

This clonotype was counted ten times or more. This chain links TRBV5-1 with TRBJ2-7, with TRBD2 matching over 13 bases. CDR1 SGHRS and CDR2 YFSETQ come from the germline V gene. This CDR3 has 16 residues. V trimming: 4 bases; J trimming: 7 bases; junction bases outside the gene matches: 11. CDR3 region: CASSPFGLAGVGEQYF. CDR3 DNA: TGCGCCAGCAGCCCGTTCGGACTAGCGGGAGTGGGTGAGCAGTACTTC.

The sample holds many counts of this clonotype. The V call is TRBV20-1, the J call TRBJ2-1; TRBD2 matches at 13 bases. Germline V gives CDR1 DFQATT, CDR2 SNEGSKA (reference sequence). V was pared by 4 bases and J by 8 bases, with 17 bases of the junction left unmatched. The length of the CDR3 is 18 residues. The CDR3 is CSATNQLLTSGGRDEQFF. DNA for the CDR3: TGCAGTGCTACGAACCAACTACTGACTAGCGGGGGGAGGGATGAGCAGTTCTTC.

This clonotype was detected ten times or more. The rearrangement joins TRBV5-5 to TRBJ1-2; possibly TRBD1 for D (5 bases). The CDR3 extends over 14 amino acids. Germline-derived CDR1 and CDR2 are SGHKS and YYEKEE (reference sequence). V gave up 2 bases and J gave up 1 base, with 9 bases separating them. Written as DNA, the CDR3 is TGTGCCAGCAGCTTACGGGACGGTAACTATGGCTACACCTTC. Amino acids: CASSLRDGNYGYTF.

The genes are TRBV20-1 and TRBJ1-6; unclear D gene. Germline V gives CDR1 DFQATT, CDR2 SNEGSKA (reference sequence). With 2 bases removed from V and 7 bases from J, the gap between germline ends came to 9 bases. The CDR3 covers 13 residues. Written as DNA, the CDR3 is TGCAGTGCTAGATCTACGGTGAATTCACCCCTCCACTTT. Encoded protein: CSARSTVNSPLHF.

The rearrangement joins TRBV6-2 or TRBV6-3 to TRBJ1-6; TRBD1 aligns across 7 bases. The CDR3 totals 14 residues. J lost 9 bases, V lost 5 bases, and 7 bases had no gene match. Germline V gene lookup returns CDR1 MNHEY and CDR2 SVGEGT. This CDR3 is CASSPQGDRSPLHF. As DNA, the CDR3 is TGTGCCAGCAGTCCTCAGGGGGACCGTTCACCCCTCCACTTT.

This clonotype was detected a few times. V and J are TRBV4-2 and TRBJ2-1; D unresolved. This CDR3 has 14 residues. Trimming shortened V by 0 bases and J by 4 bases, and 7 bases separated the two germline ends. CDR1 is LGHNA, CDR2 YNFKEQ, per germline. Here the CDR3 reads CASSQDALYNEQFF. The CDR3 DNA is TGTGCCAGCAGCCAAGACGCGTTATACAATGAGCAGTTCTTC.

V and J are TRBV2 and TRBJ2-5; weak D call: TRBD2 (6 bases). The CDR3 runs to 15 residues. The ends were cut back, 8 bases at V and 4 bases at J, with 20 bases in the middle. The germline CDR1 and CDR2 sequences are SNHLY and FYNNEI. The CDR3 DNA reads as TGTGCCAGCCAAGGAACGACTAGTGGGGTAGAGACCCAGTACTTC. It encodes CASQGTTSGVETQYF.

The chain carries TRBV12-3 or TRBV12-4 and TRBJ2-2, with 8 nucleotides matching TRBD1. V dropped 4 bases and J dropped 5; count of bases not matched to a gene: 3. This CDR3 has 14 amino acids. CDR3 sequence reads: CASSSDRATGELFF. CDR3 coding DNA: TGTGCCAGCAGTTCGGACAGGGCGACCGGGGAGCTGTTTTTT.

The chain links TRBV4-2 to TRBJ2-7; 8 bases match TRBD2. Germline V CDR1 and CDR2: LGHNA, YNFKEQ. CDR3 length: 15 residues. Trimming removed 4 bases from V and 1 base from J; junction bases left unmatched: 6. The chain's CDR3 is CASSPGSGGSYEQYF. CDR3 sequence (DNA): TGTGCCAGCAGCCCCGGAAGCGGGGGATCCTACGAGCAGTACTTC.

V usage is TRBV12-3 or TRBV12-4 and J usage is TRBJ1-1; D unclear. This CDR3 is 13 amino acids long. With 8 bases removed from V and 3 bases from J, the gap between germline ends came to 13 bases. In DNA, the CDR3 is TGTGCCAGCTATTCCTTGGGGTACACTGAAGCTTTCTTT. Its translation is CASYSLGYTEAFF.

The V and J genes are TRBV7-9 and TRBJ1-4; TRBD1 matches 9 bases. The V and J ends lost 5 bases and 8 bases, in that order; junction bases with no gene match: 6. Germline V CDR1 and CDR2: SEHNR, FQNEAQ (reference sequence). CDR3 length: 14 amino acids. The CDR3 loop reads CASSQRQGEEKLFF. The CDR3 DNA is TGTGCCAGCAGCCAGAGACAGGGGGAGGAAAAACTGTTTTTT.

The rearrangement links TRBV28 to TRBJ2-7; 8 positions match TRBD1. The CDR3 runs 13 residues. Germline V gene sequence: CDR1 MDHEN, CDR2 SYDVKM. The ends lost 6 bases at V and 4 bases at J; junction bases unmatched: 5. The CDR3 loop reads CASRSGGRYEQYF. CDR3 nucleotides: TGTGCCAGCAGGTCAGGGGGCCGTTACGAGCAGTACTTC.

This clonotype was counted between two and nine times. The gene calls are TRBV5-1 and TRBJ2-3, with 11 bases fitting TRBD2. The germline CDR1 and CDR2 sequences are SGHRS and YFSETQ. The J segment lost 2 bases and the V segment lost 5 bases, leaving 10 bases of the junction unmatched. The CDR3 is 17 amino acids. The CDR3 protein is CASSPRLAGSYTDTQYF. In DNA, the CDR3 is TGCGCCAGCAGTCCTCGACTAGCGGGGTCCTACACAGATACGCAGTATTTT.

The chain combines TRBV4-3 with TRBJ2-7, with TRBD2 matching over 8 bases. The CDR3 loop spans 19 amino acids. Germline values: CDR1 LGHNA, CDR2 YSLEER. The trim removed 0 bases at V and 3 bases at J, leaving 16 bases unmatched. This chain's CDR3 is CASSQETGLRGGPYYEQYF. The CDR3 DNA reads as TGCGCCAGCAGCCAAGAAACAGGGCTTCGGGGGGGTCCATACTACGAGCAGTACTTC.

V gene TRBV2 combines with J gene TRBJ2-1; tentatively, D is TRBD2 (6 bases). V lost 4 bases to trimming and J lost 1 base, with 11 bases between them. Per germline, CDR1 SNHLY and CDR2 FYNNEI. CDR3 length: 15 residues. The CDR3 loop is CASSGIGGSYNEQFF. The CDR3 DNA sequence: TGTGCCAGCAGTGGAATCGGGGGTTCCTACAATGAGCAGTTCTTC.

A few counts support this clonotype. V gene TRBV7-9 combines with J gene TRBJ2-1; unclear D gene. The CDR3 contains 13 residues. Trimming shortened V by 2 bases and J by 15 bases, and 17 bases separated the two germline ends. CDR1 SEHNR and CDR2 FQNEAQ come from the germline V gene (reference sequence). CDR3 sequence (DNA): TGTGCCAGCAGCTTAACGGGTTCGGAACGGCGGTTCTTC. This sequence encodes CASSLTGSERRFF.

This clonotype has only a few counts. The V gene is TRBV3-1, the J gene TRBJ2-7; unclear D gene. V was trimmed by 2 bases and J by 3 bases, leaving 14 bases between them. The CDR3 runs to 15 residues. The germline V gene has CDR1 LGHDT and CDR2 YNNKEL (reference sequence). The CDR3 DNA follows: TGTGCCAGCAGCCAACAAGGAGTGACGGGCTACGAGCAGTACTTC. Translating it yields CASSQQGVTGYEQYF.

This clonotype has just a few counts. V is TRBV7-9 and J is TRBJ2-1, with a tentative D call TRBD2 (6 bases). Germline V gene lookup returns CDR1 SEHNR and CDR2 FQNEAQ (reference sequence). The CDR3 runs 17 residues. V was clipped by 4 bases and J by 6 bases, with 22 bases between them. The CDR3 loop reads CASSSPSVGGVRNEQFF. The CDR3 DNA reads TGTGCCAGCAGCTCGCCCTCAGTGGGGGGTGTCCGCAATGAGCAGTTCTTC.